This T cell receptor (beta chain) was identified in a study of T-cell memory formation after mild COVID-19. This clonotype was observed a few times. Its antigen is currently unknown. MiXCR, applied by TCRdb to the 5' RACE reads, yields one record per CDR3 protein. The table lists about 270,000 distinct CDR3 sequences, over 15% of them singletons. General study findings and limits: Clones that contracted clustered mainly in CM and EM if CD4+ and in EMRA if CD8+. Nothing showed for sure that second-wave clones peaking on day 37 were SARS-CoV-2 specific. Clones shrinking between day 15 and 85 showed a balanced CD4/CD8 split, and those that grew later tilted toward CD4+. Prior to infection, memory already included some responding clones, suggesting cross-reactive memory joined.

CDR3 length equals 14 residues. Looked up from germline, CDR1 is MNHEY and CDR2 is SVGAGI. Trimming pared 6 bases from V and 4 bases from J, leaving 12 bases between. The source is an adult woman who had mild COVID-19 (a few samples of this study predate the infection). Cell type and time point are not known. The rearrangement joins TRBV6-5 to TRBJ2-2, with unresolved D. Input material: PBMCs or a T cell subset sorted from them (not recorded which). The CDR3 sequence is CASSLPSSTGELFF. The CDR3 DNA is TGTGCCAGCAGCCTCCCGTCCTCCACCGGGGAGCTGTTTTTT.